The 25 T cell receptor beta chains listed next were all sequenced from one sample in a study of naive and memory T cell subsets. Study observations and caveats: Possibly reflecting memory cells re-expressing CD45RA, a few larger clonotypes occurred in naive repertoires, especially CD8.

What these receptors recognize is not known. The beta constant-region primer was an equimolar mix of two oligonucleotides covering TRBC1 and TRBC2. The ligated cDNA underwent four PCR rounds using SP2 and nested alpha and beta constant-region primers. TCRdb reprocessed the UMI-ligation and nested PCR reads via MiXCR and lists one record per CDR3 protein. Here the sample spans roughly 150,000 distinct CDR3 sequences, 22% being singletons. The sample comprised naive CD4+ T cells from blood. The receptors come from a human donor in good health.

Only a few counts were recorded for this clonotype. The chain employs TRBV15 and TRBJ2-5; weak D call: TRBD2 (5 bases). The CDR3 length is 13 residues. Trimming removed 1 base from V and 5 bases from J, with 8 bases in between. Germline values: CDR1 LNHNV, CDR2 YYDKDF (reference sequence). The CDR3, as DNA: TGTGCCACCAGCAGAGGGGAGAGGGAGACCCAGTACTTC. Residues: CATSRGERETQYF.

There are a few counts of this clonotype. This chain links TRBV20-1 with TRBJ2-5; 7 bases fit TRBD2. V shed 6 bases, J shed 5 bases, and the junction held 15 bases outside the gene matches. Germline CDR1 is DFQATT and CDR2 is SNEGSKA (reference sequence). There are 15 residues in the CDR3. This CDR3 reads CSAGLPAGALETQYF. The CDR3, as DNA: TGCAGTGCAGGGCTACCCGCGGGAGCTTTGGAGACCCAGTACTTC.

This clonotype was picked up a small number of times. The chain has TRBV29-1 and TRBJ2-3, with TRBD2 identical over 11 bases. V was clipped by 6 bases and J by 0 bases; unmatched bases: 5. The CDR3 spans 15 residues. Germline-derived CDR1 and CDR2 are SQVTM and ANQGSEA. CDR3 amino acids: CSVPRTSGSTDTQYF. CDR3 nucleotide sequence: TGCAGCGTCCCCAGGACTAGCGGGAGCACAGATACGCAGTATTTT.

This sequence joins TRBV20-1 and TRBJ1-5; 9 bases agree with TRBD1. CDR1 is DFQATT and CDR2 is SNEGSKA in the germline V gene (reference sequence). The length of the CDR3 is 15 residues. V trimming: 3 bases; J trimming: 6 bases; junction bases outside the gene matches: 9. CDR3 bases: TGCAGTGCTAGCCCGAACACAGGGGGCTCTCAGCCCCAGCATTTT. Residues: CSASPNTGGSQPQHF.

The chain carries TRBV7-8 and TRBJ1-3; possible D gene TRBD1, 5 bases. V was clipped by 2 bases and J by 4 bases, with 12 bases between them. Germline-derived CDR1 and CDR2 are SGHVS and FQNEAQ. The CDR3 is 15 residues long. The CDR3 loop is CASSLSSGTGNTIYF. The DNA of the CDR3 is TGTGCCAGCAGCTTAAGCTCGGGGACGGGAAACACCATATATTTT.

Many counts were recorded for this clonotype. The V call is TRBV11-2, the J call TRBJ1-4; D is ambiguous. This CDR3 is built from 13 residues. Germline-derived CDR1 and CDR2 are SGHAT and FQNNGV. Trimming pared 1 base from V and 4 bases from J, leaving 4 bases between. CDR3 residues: CASSLGLNEKLFF. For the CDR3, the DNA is TGTGCCAGCAGCTTAGGACTTAATGAAAAACTGTTTTTT.

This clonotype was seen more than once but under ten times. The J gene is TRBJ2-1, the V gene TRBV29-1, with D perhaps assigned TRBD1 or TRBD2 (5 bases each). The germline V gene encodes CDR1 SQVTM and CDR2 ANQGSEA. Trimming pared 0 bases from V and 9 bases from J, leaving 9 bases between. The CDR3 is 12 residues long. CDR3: CSVEDPGSEQFF. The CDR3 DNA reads TGCAGCGTTGAAGATCCAGGGAGTGAGCAGTTCTTC.

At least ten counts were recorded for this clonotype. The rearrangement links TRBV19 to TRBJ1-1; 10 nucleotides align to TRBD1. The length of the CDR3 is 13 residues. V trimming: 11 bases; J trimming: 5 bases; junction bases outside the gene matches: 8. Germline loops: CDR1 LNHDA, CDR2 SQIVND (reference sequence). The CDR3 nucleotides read TGTGCCGCCCAGGACAGGGGGAAAACTGAAGCTTTCTTT. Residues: CAAQDRGKTEAFF.

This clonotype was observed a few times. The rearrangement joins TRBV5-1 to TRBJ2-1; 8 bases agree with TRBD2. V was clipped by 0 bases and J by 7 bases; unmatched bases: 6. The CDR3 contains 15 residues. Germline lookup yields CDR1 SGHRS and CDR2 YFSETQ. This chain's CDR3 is CASSLVSGLENEQFF. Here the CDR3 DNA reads TGCGCCAGCAGCTTGGTGTCGGGACTAGAAAATGAGCAGTTCTTC.

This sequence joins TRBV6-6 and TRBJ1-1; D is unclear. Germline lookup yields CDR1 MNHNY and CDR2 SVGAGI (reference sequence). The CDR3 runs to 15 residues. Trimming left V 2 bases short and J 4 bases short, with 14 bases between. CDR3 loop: CASSYPRNTGTEAFF. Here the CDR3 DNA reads TGTGCCAGCAGTTACCCTCGAAACACGGGCACTGAAGCTTTCTTT.

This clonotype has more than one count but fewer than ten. This CDR3 reads CASSSGRAGELFF. The CDR3 bases are TGTGCCAGCAGTTCTGGGAGGGCCGGGGAGCTGTTTTTT. V gene TRBV12-3 or TRBV12-4 combines with J gene TRBJ2-2; the match to TRBD2 covers 7 bases. The CDR3 is 13 residues long. After removal of 4 bases from V and 6 bases from J, the junction contained 2 bases not matched to a gene.

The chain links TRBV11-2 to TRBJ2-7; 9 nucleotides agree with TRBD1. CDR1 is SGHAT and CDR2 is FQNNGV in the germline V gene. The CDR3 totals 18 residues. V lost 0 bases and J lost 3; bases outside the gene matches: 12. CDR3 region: CASSLDFEQGAYGYEQYF. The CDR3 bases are TGTGCCAGCAGCTTAGATTTCGAACAGGGGGCCTATGGCTACGAGCAGTACTTC. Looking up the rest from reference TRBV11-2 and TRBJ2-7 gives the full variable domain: EAGVAQSPRYKIIEKRQSVAFWCNPISGHATLYWYQQILGQGPKLLIQFQNNGVVDDSQLPKDRFSAERLKGVDSTLKIQPAKLEDSAVYLCASSLDFEQGAYGYEQYFGPGTRLTVT.

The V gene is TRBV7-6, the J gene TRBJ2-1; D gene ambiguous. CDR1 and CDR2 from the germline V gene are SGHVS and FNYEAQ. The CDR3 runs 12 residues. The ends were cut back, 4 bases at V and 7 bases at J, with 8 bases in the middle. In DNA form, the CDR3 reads TGTGCCAGCAGCTCCGTGGGAAATGAGCAGTTCTTC. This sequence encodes CASSSVGNEQFF.

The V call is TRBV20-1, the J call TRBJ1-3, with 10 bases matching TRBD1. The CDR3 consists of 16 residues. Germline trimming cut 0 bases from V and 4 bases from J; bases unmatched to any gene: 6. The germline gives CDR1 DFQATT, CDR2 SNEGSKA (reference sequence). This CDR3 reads CSAREPTGGEGNTIYF. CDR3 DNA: TGCAGTGCTAGAGAGCCGACAGGGGGCGAGGGAAACACCATATATTTT.

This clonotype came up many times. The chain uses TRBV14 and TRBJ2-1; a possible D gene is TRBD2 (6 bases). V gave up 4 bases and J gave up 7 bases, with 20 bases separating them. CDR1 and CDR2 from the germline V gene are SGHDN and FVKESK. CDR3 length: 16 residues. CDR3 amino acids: CASSRNKNLRGNEQFF. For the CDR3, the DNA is TGTGCCAGCAGCCGTAACAAGAACCTACGGGGGAATGAGCAGTTCTTC.

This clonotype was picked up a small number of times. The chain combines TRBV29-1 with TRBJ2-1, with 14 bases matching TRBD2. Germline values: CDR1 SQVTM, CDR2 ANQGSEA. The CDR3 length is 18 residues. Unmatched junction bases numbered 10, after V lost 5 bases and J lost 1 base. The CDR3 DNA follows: TGCAGCGTTCGCGGGACTAGCGGGAGAAAGTGGTCCTACAATGAGCAGTTCTTC. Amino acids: CSVRGTSGRKWSYNEQFF.

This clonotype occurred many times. The DNA for the CDR3 is TGCAGCATTGCTCGTCCGACCGGGGAGCTGTTTTTT. Translation: CSIARPTGELFF. This sequence joins TRBV29-1 and TRBJ2-2; D unresolved. This CDR3 region has 12 residues. Trimming shortened V by 8 bases and J by 5 bases, and 12 bases separated the two germline ends. The germline V gene encodes CDR1 SQVTM and CDR2 ANQGSEA.

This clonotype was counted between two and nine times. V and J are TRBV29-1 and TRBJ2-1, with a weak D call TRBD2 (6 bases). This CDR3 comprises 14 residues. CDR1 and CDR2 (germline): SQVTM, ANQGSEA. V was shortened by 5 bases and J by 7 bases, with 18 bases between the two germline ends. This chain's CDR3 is CSVRPLLARNEQFF. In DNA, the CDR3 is TGCAGCGTTCGACCTCTTCTAGCGAGAAATGAGCAGTTCTTC.

CDR3 DNA: TGTGCCAGCAGACCTCTCGGGAGCCTCCCCTACGAGCAGTACTTC. Translation gives CASRPLGSLPYEQYF. The genes are TRBV27 and TRBJ2-7, with D possibly TRBD2 on 6 matching bases. Germline lookup yields CDR1 MNHEY and CDR2 SMNVEV (reference sequence). The V end lost 6 bases, the J end lost 2 bases, and 17 bases lay between the germline ends. This CDR3 has 15 amino acids.

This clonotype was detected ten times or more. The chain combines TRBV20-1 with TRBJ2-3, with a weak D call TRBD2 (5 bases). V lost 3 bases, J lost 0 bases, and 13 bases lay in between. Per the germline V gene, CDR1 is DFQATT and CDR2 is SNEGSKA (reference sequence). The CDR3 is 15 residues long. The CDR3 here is CSARTDSSSTDTQYF. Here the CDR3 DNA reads TGCAGTGCTAGGACGGACTCTTCTAGCACAGATACGCAGTATTTT.

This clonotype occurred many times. CDR3 nucleotides: TGTGCCAGCAGCTTAACGGGGGGAGATACGCAGTATTTT. Residues: CASSLTGGDTQYF. The chain couples TRBV7-3 to TRBJ2-3; D is possibly TRBD2 (6 bases). Deletions cut 0 bases from V and 5 bases from J, with 6 bases between. The CDR3 is made up of 13 amino acids. Germline V CDR1 and CDR2: SGHTA, FQGTGA.

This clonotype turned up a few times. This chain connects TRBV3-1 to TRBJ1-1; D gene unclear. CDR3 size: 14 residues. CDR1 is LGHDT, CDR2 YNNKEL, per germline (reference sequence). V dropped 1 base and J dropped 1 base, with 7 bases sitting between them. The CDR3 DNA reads TGTGCCAGCAGCCAAGGGTATAGGAACACTGAAGCTTTCTTT. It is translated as CASSQGYRNTEAFF.

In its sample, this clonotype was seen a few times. The CDR3 loop is CSARDRVGVDEQFF. The CDR3 coding sequence is TGCAGTGCTAGAGATCGAGTCGGCGTAGATGAGCAGTTCTTC. The chain combines TRBV20-1 with TRBJ2-1; D not certain. CDR1 DFQATT and CDR2 SNEGSKA come from the germline V gene (reference sequence). The ends were cut back, 0 bases at V and 8 bases at J, with 14 bases in the middle. This CDR3 has 14 residues.

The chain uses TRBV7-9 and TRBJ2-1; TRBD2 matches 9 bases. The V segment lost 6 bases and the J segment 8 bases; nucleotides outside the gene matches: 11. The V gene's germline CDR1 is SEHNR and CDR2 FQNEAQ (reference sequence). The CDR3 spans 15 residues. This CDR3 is CASRLAGPIVDEQFF. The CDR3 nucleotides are TGTGCCAGCAGGCTAGCGGGGCCGATCGTGGATGAGCAGTTCTTC.

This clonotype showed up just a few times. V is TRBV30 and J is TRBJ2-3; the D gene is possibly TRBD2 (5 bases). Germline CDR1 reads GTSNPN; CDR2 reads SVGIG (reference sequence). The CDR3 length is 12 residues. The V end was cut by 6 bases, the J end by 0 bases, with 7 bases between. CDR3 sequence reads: CACSGSTDTQYF. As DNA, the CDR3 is TGTGCCTGTTCGGGGAGCACAGATACGCAGTATTTT.